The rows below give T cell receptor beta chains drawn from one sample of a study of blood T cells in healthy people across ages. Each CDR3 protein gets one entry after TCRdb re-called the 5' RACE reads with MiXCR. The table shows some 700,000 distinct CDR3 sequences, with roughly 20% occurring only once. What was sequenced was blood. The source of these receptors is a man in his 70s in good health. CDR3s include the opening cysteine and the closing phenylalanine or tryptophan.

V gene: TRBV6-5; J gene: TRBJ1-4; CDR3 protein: CASSYSARGFEKLFF
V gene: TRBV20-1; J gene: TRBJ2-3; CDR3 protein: CSARDAASLGLARDTQYF
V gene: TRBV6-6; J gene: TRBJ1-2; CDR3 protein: CASDQGALVGYTF
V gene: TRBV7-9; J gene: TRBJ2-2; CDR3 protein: CASSQAGHFTGELFF
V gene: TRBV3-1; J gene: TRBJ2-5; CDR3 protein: CASSQAGQGQETQYF
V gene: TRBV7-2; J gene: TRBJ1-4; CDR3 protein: CASSFDRGVEELFF
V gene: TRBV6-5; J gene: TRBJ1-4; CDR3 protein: CASSHDRGHEKLFF
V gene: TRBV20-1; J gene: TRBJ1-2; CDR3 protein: CSAREEQVYGYTF
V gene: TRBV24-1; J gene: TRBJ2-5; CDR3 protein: CATSVFRDSQETQYF
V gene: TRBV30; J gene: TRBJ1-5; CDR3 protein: CAWSVGVDQPQHF
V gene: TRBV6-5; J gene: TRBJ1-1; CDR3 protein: CASSSNTWAEAFF
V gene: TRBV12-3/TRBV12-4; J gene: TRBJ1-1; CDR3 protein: CASSFGTGAAFF